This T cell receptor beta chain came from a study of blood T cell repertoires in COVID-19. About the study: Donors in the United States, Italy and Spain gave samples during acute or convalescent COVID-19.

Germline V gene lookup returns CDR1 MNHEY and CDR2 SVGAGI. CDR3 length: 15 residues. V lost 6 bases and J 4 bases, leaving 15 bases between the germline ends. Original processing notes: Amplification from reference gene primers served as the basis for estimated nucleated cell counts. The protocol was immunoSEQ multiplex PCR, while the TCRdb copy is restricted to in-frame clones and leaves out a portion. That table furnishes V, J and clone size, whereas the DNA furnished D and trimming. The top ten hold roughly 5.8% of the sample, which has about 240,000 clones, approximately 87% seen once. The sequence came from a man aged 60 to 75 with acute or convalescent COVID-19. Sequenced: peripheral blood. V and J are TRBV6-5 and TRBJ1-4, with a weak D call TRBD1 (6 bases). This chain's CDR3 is CASSQTGLINEKLFF. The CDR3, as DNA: TGTGCCAGCAGCCAAACAGGGCTGATTAATGAAAAACTGTTTTTT.